The rows below give T cell receptor beta chains drawn from one sample of a study of beta chain features in type 1 diabetes. Profiled with immunoSEQ multiplex PCR; TCRdb holds only in-frame clones, not every one. This table has about 660,000 clones, about 14% appearing once. The sequencing input was naive CD4+ T cells from blood. These receptors originate from a man in his late teens or twenties with type 1 diabetes. CDR3s include the opening cysteine and the closing phenylalanine or tryptophan. The D gene is left open where the match is weak. Rows give clone size only sometimes, using once, few, many, or a class for an expanded clone.

CDR3: CASSVAGGQGMNEQFF
DNA: TGTGCCAGCAGCGTAGCTGGGGGACAGGGGATGAATGAGCAGTTCTTC
J: TRBJ2-1
length: 16
size: -
D: TRBD1
V: TRBV9

CDR3: CASSLTGRDGYTF
DNA: TGCGCCAGCAGCTTGACAGGGAGAGATGGCTACACCTTC
J: TRBJ1-2
length: 13
size: -
D: -
V: TRBV5-1

CDR3: CAIMSSLADQETQYF
DNA: TGTGCCATCATGTCGTCCCTAGCGGATCAAGAGACCCAGTACTTC
J: TRBJ2-5
length: 15
size: -
D: TRBD2
V: TRBV10-3

CDR3: CSAPGPLEQYF
DNA: TGCAGTGCCCCAGGGCCCCTCGAGCAGTACTTC
J: TRBJ2-7
length: 11
size: -
D: -
V: TRBV20-1

CDR3: CASSEKANSYNEQFF
DNA: TGTGCCAGCAGCGAGAAAGCTAACTCCTACAATGAGCAGTTCTTC
J: TRBJ2-1
length: 15
size: -
D: -
V: TRBV21-1

CDR3: CASSSGTASGANVLTF
DNA: TGCGCCAGCAGCTCCGGGACAGCCTCTGGGGCCAACGTCCTGACTTTC
J: TRBJ2-6
length: 16
size: few
D: TRBD1
V: TRBV5-1

CDR3: CASRRGPQGELFF
DNA: TGTGCCAGCAGGCGGGGGCCCCAGGGGGAGCTGTTTTTT
J: TRBJ2-2
length: 13
size: few
D: -
V: TRBV11-2

CDR3: CAWSVSGGQPQHF
DNA: TGTGCCTGGAGTGTGTCCGGCGGTCAGCCCCAGCATTTT
J: TRBJ1-5
length: 13
size: -
D: -
V: TRBV30

CDR3: CASSPGTDSNQPQHF
DNA: TGTGCCAGCAGCCCGGGGACTGATAGCAATCAGCCCCAGCATTTT
J: TRBJ1-5
length: 15
size: few
D: -
V: TRBV5-4

CDR3: CASSGDRGGGTGELFF
DNA: TGTGCCAGCAGCGGGGATCGCGGGGGCGGGACCGGGGAGCTGTTTTTT
J: TRBJ2-2
length: 16
size: few
D: -
V: TRBV5-4

CDR3: CASSVQNAANTGELFF
DNA: TGTGCCAGCAGCGTACAAAACGCCGCGAACACCGGGGAGCTGTTTTTT
J: TRBJ2-2
length: 16
size: few
D: -
V: TRBV9

CDR3: CASSIEQGYQPQHF
DNA: TGTGCCAGTAGTATCGAACAGGGCTATCAGCCCCAGCATTTT
J: TRBJ1-5
length: 14
size: -
D: -
V: TRBV19

CDR3: CASSLLITGQGNNEQFF
DNA: TGTGCCAGCAGCTTATTAATAACGGGACAGGGAAACAATGAGCAGTTCTTC
J: TRBJ2-1
length: 17
size: few
D: TRBD1
V: TRBV7-9

CDR3: CASRAEARNEQFF
DNA: TGCGCCAGTCGGGCAGAGGCTAGAAATGAGCAGTTCTTC
J: TRBJ2-1
length: 13
size: many
D: -
V: TRBV4-1

CDR3: CASSQTGQGRNQPQHF
DNA: TGTGCCAGCAGCCAAACGGGACAGGGGCGTAATCAGCCCCAGCATTTT
J: TRBJ1-5
length: 16
size: -
D: TRBD1
V: TRBV7-9

CDR3: CASSQLAGVTYEQYF
DNA: TGCGCCAGCAGCCAATTAGCGGGGGTAACCTACGAGCAGTACTTC
J: TRBJ2-7
length: 15
size: -
D: TRBD2
V: TRBV4-3

CDR3: CASSRPGTGDYGYTF
DNA: TGTGCCAGCAGCCGACCCGGGACAGGGGACTATGGCTACACCTTC
J: TRBJ1-2
length: 15
size: few
D: TRBD1
V: TRBV6-5

CDR3: CASSLKGTQYF
DNA: TGTGCCAGCAGTTTGAAGGGGACCCAGTACTTC
J: TRBJ2-5
length: 11
size: few
D: -
V: TRBV28

CDR3: CSVDRVLGAEAFF
DNA: TGCAGCGTCGACAGGGTCCTGGGCGCTGAAGCTTTCTTT
J: TRBJ1-1
length: 13
size: few
D: TRBD1
V: TRBV29-1

CDR3: CASSQELAGGPPSYEQYF
DNA: TGCGCCAGCAGCCAAGAACTAGCGGGAGGGCCCCCCTCCTACGAGCAGTACTTC
J: TRBJ2-7
length: 18
size: -
D: TRBD2
V: TRBV4-1

CDR3: CASSLEKIPEAFF
DNA: TGTGCCAGCAGCTTGGAGAAAATCCCTGAAGCTTTCTTT
J: TRBJ1-1
length: 13
size: -
D: -
V: TRBV7-9

CDR3: CASSLPQTSSYEQYF
DNA: TGTGCCAGCAGCTTACCCCAGACAAGTTCCTACGAGCAGTACTTC
J: TRBJ2-7
length: 15
size: few
D: -
V: TRBV5-4

CDR3: CASSTRSGRGTGELFF
DNA: TGCGCCAGCAGCACACGTAGCGGGAGAGGCACCGGGGAGCTGTTTTTT
J: TRBJ2-2
length: 16
size: -
D: TRBD2
V: TRBV5-1

CDR3: CSAGRDEQFF
DNA: TGCAGTGCTGGGAGGGACGAGCAGTTCTTC
J: TRBJ2-1
length: 10
size: -
D: TRBD2
V: TRBV20-1

CDR3: CASTRDRGLPLHF
DNA: TGTGCCAGCACCCGGGACAGGGGGCTCCCCCTCCACTTT
J: TRBJ1-6
length: 13
size: -
D: TRBD1
V: TRBV7-3

CDR3: CASSQEGRGAYEQYF
DNA: TGTGCCAGCAGCCAAGAGGGCCGGGGAGCGTACGAGCAGTACTTC
J: TRBJ2-7
length: 15
size: few
D: -
V: TRBV4-2

CDR3: CASSLAGTGTYNEQFF
DNA: TGTGCCAGCAGCTTAGCTGGGACAGGGACCTACAATGAGCAGTTCTTC
J: TRBJ2-1
length: 16
size: few
D: TRBD1
V: TRBV11-2

CDR3: CASSPTTAGFSEKLFF
DNA: TGTGCCAGCAGCCCAACCACCGCGGGTTTTAGCGAAAAACTGTTTTTT
J: TRBJ1-4
length: 16
size: -
D: -
V: TRBV28

CDR3: CASSVEQAHSGNTIYF
DNA: TGTGCCAGCAGCGTAGAACAGGCGCACTCTGGAAACACCATATATTTT
J: TRBJ1-3
length: 16
size: few
D: -
V: TRBV9

CDR3: CATSRDWDFQFF
DNA: TGTGCCACCAGCAGAGATTGGGACTTTCAGTTCTTC
J: TRBJ2-1
length: 12
size: -
D: -
V: TRBV15

CDR3: CSAKKYDGYTF
DNA: TGCAGTGCCAAAAAATATGATGGCTACACCTTC
J: TRBJ1-2
length: 11
size: few
D: -
V: TRBV20-1

CDR3: CASSLDLDRAYEQYF
DNA: TGTGCCAGCAGCTTAGACCTGGACAGGGCCTACGAGCAGTACTTC
J: TRBJ2-7
length: 15
size: few
D: TRBD1
V: TRBV7-2

CDR3: CASSRTGARAEAFF
DNA: TGCGCCAGCAGCCGGACAGGGGCTAGGGCTGAAGCTTTCTTT
J: TRBJ1-1
length: 14
size: -
D: TRBD1
V: TRBV4-1

CDR3: CASSLEETQYF
DNA: TGTGCCAGCAGCTTAGAAGAGACCCAGTACTTC
J: TRBJ2-5
length: 11
size: few
D: -
V: TRBV11-2

CDR3: CASSRTHDRGRGYTF
DNA: TGTGCCAGCAGCCGTACCCATGACAGGGGTCGCGGCTACACCTTC
J: TRBJ1-2
length: 15
size: few
D: TRBD1
V: TRBV7-2

CDR3: CASSLERTAGGEQYF
DNA: TGCGCCAGCAGCCTGGAACGGACGGCCGGTGGCGAGCAGTACTTC
J: TRBJ2-7
length: 15
size: -
D: -
V: TRBV4-1

CDR3: CASSPRGGNNEQFF
DNA: TGTGCCAGCAGCCCCCGCGGAGGGAACAATGAGCAGTTCTTC
J: TRBJ2-1
length: 14
size: -
D: -
V: TRBV9

CDR3: CATSRDIGGNIQYF
DNA: TGTGCCACCAGCAGAGACATTGGGGGGAACATTCAGTACTTC
J: TRBJ2-4
length: 14
size: -
D: -
V: TRBV15

CDR3: CAWSVGLEGTQYF
DNA: TGTGCCTGGAGTGTGGGACTTGAGGGGACCCAGTACTTC
J: TRBJ2-5
length: 13
size: few
D: -
V: TRBV30

CDR3: CASSYQRGQETQYF
DNA: TGTGCCAGCAGCTACCAGCGGGGGCAAGAGACCCAGTACTTC
J: TRBJ2-5
length: 14
size: -
D: TRBD2
V: TRBV7-2

CDR3: CAWSVGGSGDGYTF
DNA: TGTGCCTGGAGTGTAGGAGGGTCGGGGGATGGCTACACCTTC
J: TRBJ1-2
length: 14
size: -
D: -
V: TRBV30

CDR3: CASSFQAGPGDTQYF
DNA: TGTGCCAGCAGCTTTCAGGCGGGGCCCGGGGATACGCAGTATTTT
J: TRBJ2-3
length: 15
size: few
D: -
V: TRBV7-2

CDR3: CAWARTGSSYEQYF
DNA: TGTGCCTGGGCCCGGACAGGCTCTTCCTACGAGCAGTACTTC
J: TRBJ2-7
length: 14
size: -
D: TRBD1
V: TRBV30

CDR3: CAAWASLSYNEQFF
DNA: TGTGCCGCTTGGGCTAGCCTCTCCTACAATGAGCAGTTCTTC
J: TRBJ2-1
length: 14
size: few
D: -
V: TRBV6-5

CDR3: CASTSGDTQYF
DNA: TGTGCCAGCACTTCGGGAGATACGCAGTATTTT
J: TRBJ2-3
length: 11
size: few
D: -
V: TRBV7-9

CDR3: CASSPMTMNEWETQYF
DNA: TGTGCCAGCTCACCGATGACAATGAATGAGTGGGAGACCCAGTACTTC
J: TRBJ2-5
length: 16
size: few
D: -
V: TRBV18

CDR3: CASSVAAGMNTEAFF
DNA: TGTGCCAGCAGCGTAGCTGCGGGGATGAACACTGAAGCTTTCTTT
J: TRBJ1-1
length: 15
size: -
D: -
V: TRBV9

CDR3: CSVEEGSGESYNEQFF
DNA: TGCAGCGTTGAAGAGGGTAGCGGGGAATCCTACAATGAGCAGTTCTTC
J: TRBJ2-1
length: 16
size: -
D: TRBD2
V: TRBV29-1

CDR3: CASSQRGQGFNEQYF
DNA: TGTGCCAGCAGCCAACGGGGACAGGGGTTCAACGAGCAGTACTTC
J: TRBJ2-7
length: 15
size: -
D: TRBD1
V: TRBV16

CDR3: CASSLGTSNNEQFF
DNA: TGTGCCAGCAGCCTCGGGACTAGCAACAATGAGCAGTTCTTC
J: TRBJ2-1
length: 14
size: -
D: TRBD2
V: TRBV5-6

CDR3: CASSSPGAGVITEAFF
DNA: TGTGCCAGCAGTTCACCGGGAGCCGGGGTAATCACTGAAGCTTTCTTT
J: TRBJ1-1
length: 16
size: -
D: -
V: TRBV2

CDR3: CASSASGTGPNQPQHF
DNA: TGTGCCAGCAGCGCCTCTGGGACAGGGCCGAATCAGCCCCAGCATTTT
J: TRBJ1-5
length: 16
size: few
D: TRBD1
V: TRBV9

CDR3: CASTTASSGNTIYF
DNA: TGTGCCAGCACCACAGCCAGCTCTGGAAACACCATATATTTT
J: TRBJ1-3
length: 14
size: -
D: -
V: TRBV6-1

CDR3: CASSFAGGDTQYF
DNA: TGCGCCAGCAGCTTCGCGGGGGGAGATACGCAGTATTTT
J: TRBJ2-3
length: 13
size: few
D: TRBD2
V: TRBV4-1

CDR3: CASSQGLAGGPSQETQYF
DNA: TGCGCCAGCAGCCAGGGACTAGCGGGAGGGCCGAGTCAAGAGACCCAGTACTTC
J: TRBJ2-5
length: 18
size: few
D: TRBD2
V: TRBV4-1